A few counts support the clone carrying this TCR beta chain. Antigen specificity is unknown. This entry is derived from a study of beta chain features in type 1 diabetes. Study-wide results and limits: In type 1 diabetes patients, VDJ junctions had fewer insertions; deletions at these junctions were more frequent.

Reverse transcribing all isolated RNA meant expressed TCRB transcripts were sequenced. The assay was immunoSEQ multiplex PCR, and TCRdb's table has in-frame clones only and misses some. The sample yields approximately 140,000 clones, 40% to 55% seen once. The CDR3 contains 13 residues. Germline CDR1 reads SGHTA; CDR2 reads FQGNSA. V lost 2 bases and J 4 bases, leaving 8 bases between the germline ends. The receptor was isolated from a man aged 18 to 30 in good health. Sequencing was carried out using Tregs from blood. This sequence joins TRBV7-2 and TRBJ2-5, with D uncertain. CDR3 coding DNA: TGTGCCAGCAGCTTAACGCTCAGAGAGACCCAGTACTTC. This encodes CASSLTLRETQYF.